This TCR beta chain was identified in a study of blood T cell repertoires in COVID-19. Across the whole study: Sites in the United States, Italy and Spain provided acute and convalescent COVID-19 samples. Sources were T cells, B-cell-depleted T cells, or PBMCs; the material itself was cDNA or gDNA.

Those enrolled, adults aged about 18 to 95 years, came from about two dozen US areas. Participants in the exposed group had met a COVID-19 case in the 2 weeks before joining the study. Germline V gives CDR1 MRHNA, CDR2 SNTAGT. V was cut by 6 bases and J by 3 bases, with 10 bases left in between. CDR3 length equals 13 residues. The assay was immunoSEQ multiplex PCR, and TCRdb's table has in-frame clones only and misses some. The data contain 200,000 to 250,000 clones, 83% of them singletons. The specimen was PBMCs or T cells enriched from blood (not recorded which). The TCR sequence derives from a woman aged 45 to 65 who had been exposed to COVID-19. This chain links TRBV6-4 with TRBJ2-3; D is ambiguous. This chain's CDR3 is CASSHTPTDTQYF. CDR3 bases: TGTGCCAGCAGCCACACGCCGACAGATACGCAGTATTTT.